The rows below give T cell receptor beta chains drawn from one sample of a study of shared clonotypes between healthy human individuals. Assay used: immunoSEQ multiplex PCR; TCRdb lists only in-frame clones, some missing. The sample comprises roughly 2.5 million clones, around nine tenths of which are singletons, and under 0.15% rests with the top ten. Sequencing input: naive CD4+ T cells sorted from blood. These receptor sequences come from a man younger than 30 in good health. CDR3s include the opening cysteine and the closing phenylalanine or tryptophan. The order of the fields is clone size, J gene, V gene, D gene, CDR3 DNA, CDR3 protein. D genes are given only for firm matches. Size tells how often a clone was seen (once, few, many) or the class of an expanded clone, and some rows leave it out.

clone_size: -; j_call: TRBJ2-7; v_call: TRBV7-2; d_call: -; cdr3_nt: TGTGCCAGCAGCTTAGAGGACACTTCCTACGAGCAGTACTTC; cdr3_aa: CASSLEDTSYEQYF
clone_size: -; j_call: TRBJ2-1; v_call: TRBV18; d_call: -; cdr3_nt: TGTGCCAGCTCACCACTGACGGAGCAGTTCTTC; cdr3_aa: CASSPLTEQFF
clone_size: -; j_call: TRBJ1-5; v_call: TRBV2; d_call: -; cdr3_nt: TGTGCCAGCAGTGAACAGGGCGGTCAGCCCCAGCATTTT; cdr3_aa: CASSEQGGQPQHF
clone_size: -; j_call: TRBJ1-3; v_call: TRBV7-2; d_call: -; cdr3_nt: TGTGCCAGCAGCTCCGACAGAAGAAACACCATATATTTT; cdr3_aa: CASSSDRRNTIYF
clone_size: few; j_call: TRBJ1-1; v_call: TRBV5-1; d_call: -; cdr3_nt: TGCGCCAGCATTCCCGCTGAAGCTTTCTTT; cdr3_aa: CASIPAEAFF
clone_size: -; j_call: TRBJ2-7; v_call: TRBV5-1; d_call: TRBD2; cdr3_nt: TGCGCCAGCAGCTTGGGCGTAGCGGGAACCTACGAGCAGTACTTC; cdr3_aa: CASSLGVAGTYEQYF
clone_size: -; j_call: TRBJ2-7; v_call: TRBV5-4; d_call: -; cdr3_nt: TGTGCCAGCAGCTTGGGTCGGGCCTACGAGCAGTACTTC; cdr3_aa: CASSLGRAYEQYF
clone_size: few; j_call: TRBJ1-1; v_call: TRBV5-1; d_call: -; cdr3_nt: TGCGCCAGCAGCTTACTCGGACACGAGAACACTGAAGCTTTCTTT; cdr3_aa: CASSLLGHENTEAFF
clone_size: -; j_call: TRBJ2-5; v_call: TRBV5-1; d_call: -; cdr3_nt: TGCGCCAGCAGCGGTCGGGGGCAGGCCGAGACCCAGTACTTC; cdr3_aa: CASSGRGQAETQYF
clone_size: -; j_call: TRBJ1-1; v_call: TRBV12-5; d_call: TRBD1; cdr3_nt: TGTGCTAGTGGTTTGGGCGGACAGGGCGGTACTGAAGCTTTCTTT; cdr3_aa: CASGLGGQGGTEAFF
clone_size: -; j_call: TRBJ1-1; v_call: TRBV5-6; d_call: TRBD1; cdr3_nt: TGTGCCAGCAGCTTGGGTTCAGGGGGGGCTGAAGCTTTCTTT; cdr3_aa: CASSLGSGGAEAFF
clone_size: -; j_call: TRBJ1-5; v_call: TRBV5-5; d_call: -; cdr3_nt: TGTGCCAGCAGCCAAGGAGAGGGACTCAATCAGCCCCAGCATTTT; cdr3_aa: CASSQGEGLNQPQHF
clone_size: -; j_call: TRBJ2-7; v_call: TRBV6-6; d_call: -; cdr3_nt: TGTGCCAGCAGTGCCAGGGTTATAGGGGAGCAGTACTTC; cdr3_aa: CASSARVIGEQYF
clone_size: once; j_call: TRBJ2-1; v_call: TRBV7-2; d_call: -; cdr3_nt: TGTGCCAGCAGCGGGGGGCCTCGAGGGGATGAGCAGTTCTTC; cdr3_aa: CASSGGPRGDEQFF
clone_size: -; j_call: TRBJ2-2; v_call: TRBV19; d_call: -; cdr3_nt: TGTGCCAGTAGTATAGTCCTGTCCGGGGAGCTGTTTTTT; cdr3_aa: CASSIVLSGELFF
clone_size: -; j_call: TRBJ2-1; v_call: TRBV23-1; d_call: -; cdr3_nt: TGCGCCAGCAGTCAGCTCCGGGACTCCAGCTTGTACAATGAGCAGTTCTTC; cdr3_aa: CASSQLRDSSLYNEQFF
clone_size: -; j_call: TRBJ2-2; v_call: TRBV2; d_call: -; cdr3_nt: TGTGCCAGCAGGACCGGGGCCGCGAACACCGGGGAGCTGTTTTTT; cdr3_aa: CASRTGAANTGELFF